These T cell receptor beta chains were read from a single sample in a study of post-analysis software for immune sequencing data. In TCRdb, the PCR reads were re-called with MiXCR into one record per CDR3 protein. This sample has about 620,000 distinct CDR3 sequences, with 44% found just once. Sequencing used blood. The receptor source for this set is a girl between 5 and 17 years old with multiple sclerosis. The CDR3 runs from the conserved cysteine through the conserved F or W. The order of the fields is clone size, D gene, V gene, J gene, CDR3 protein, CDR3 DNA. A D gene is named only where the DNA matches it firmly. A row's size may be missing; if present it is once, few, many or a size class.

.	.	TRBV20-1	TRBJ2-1	CSARYQIDEQFF	TGCAGTGCTAGATATCAGATCGATGAGCAGTTCTTC
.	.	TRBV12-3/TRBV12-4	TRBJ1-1	CASRSGGGNTEAFF	TGTGCCAGCAGGAGCGGGGGGGGGAACACTGAAGCTTTCTTT
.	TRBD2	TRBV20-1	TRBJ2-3	CSARRAGLASDTQYF	TGCAGTGCCCGACGAGCGGGACTAGCCTCAGATACGCAGTATTTT
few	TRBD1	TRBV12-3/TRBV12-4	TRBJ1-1	CASSPPGGFKNTEAFF	TGTGCCAGCAGTCCGCCAGGGGGGTTTAAGAACACTGAAGCTTTCTTT
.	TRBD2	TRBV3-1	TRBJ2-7	CASSRAGTSGRAYEQYF	TGTGCCAGCAGCCGCGCCGGGACTAGCGGGAGGGCCTACGAGCAGTACTTC
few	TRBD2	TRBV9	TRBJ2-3	CASSAPKTSGGSSTDTQYF	TGTGCCAGCAGCGCCCCCAAGACTAGCGGGGGCTCTAGCACAGATACGCAGTATTTT
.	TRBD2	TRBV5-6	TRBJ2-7	CASSKLAGGTYEQYF	TGTGCCAGCAGCAAGCTAGCGGGAGGAACCTACGAGCAGTACTTC
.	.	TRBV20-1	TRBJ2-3	CSARDLVRLDTDTQYF	TGCAGTGCTAGAGATCTGGTTCGGCTCGACACAGATACGCAGTATTTT
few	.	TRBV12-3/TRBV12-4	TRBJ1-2	CASSFVGEDGYTF	TGTGCCAGCAGTTTCGTAGGGGAAGATGGCTACACCTTC
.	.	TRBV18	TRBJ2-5	CASSPPMDNQETQYF	TGTGCCAGCTCACCACCGATGGACAACCAAGAGACCCAGTACTTC
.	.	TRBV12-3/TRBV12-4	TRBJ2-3	CASSSPRSTDTQYF	TGTGCCAGCAGTTCGCCGAGGAGCACAGATACGCAGTATTTT
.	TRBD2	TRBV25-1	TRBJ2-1	CASGVLSGTSGFGNEQFF	TGTGCCAGCGGTGTTCTTTCCGGGACTAGCGGGTTCGGGAATGAGCAGTTCTTC
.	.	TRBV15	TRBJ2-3	CATSRAIATDTQYF	TGTGCCACCAGCAGAGCTATTGCCACAGATACGCAGTATTTT
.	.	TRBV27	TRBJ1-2	CASSSLGGSNYGYTF	TGTGCCAGCAGTTCTCTGGGAGGGTCTAACTATGGCTACACCTTC
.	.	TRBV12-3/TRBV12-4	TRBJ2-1	CASSPPRLGLPHEQFF	TGTGCCAGCAGTCCGCCGCGACTAGGCCTTCCCCATGAGCAGTTCTTC
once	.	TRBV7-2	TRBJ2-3	CASSLFRDTQYF	TGTGCCAGCAGCTTATTTCGAGATACGCAGTATTTT
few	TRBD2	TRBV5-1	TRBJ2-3	CASSLGFSGSADTQYF	TGCGCCAGCAGCTTGGGATTTAGCGGGAGCGCAGATACGCAGTATTTT
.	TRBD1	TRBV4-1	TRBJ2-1	CASSQPGQGNEQFF	TGCGCCAGCAGCCAACCGGGACAGGGCAATGAGCAGTTCTTC
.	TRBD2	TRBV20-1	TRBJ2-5	CSAPAGVMETQYF	TGCAGTGCCCCCGCGGGGGTAATGGAGACCCAGTACTTC
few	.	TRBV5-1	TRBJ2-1	CASSLAKISYNEQFF	TGCGCCAGCAGCTTGGCCAAAATCTCCTACAATGAGCAGTTCTTC
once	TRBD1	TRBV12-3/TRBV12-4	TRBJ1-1	CASSQQGALRNTEAFF	TGTGCCAGCAGTCAACAGGGGGCGCTTAGGAACACTGAAGCTTTCTTT
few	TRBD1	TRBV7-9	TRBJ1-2	CASSPGQAGGYTF	TGTGCCAGCAGCCCGGGACAGGCGGGTGGCTACACCTTC
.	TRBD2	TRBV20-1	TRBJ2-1	CSATASGGALSYNEQFF	TGCAGTGCTACGGCTAGCGGGGGGGCCCTGTCCTACAATGAGCAGTTCTTC
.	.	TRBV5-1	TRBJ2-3	CASSLVGVTDTQYF	TGCGCCAGCAGCTTGGTCGGAGTAACAGATACGCAGTATTTT
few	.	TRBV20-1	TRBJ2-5	CSVGQETRYF	TGCAGTGTGGGTCAAGAGACCCGGTACTTC
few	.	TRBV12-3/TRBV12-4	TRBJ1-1	CASSFGVGNTEAFF	TGTGCCAGCAGTTTTGGGGTAGGAAACACTGAAGCTTTCTTT
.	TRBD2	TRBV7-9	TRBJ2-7	CASSPKLAGALYEQYF	TGTGCCAGCAGCCCGAAACTAGCGGGAGCACTCTACGAGCAGTACTTC
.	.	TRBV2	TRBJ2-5	CASSGRVSQETQYF	TGTGCCAGCAGTGGGAGGGTGTCACAAGAGACCCAGTACTTC
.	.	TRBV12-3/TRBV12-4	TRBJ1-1	CASSLLSEAFF	TGTGCCAGCAGTTTATTGTCAGAAGCTTTCTTT